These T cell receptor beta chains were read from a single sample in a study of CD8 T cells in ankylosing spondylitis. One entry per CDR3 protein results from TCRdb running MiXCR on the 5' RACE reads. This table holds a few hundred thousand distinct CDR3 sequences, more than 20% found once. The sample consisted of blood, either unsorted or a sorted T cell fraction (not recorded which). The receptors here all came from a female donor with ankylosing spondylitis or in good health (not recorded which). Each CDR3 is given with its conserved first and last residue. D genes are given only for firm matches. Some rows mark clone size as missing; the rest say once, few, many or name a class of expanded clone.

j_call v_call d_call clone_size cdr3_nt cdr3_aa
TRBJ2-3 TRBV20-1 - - TGCAGTGCCGGGACTGGCGCGGATACGCAGTATTTT CSAGTGADTQYF
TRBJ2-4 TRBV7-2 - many TGTGCCAGCAGCTTAGGGGCCAAAAACATTCAGTACTTC CASSLGAKNIQYF
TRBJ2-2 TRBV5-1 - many TGCGCCAGCAGCCCCGTCCCCGGGGAGCTGTTTTTT CASSPVPGELFF
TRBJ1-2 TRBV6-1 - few TGTGCCAGCAGTGTGGTCTATGGCTACACCTTC CASSVVYGYTF
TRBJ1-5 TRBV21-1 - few TGTGCCAGCAGCCCCCGGGACACCGATAGCAATCAGCCCCAGCATTTT CASSPRDTDSNQPQHF
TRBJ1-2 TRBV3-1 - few TGTGCCAGCAGCCAAGATACCCTAGCTATTGGCTACACCTTC CASSQDTLAIGYTF
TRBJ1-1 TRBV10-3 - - TGTGCCATCAAATTTTCGGGAGAAAGGGAAGCTTTCTTT CAIKFSGEREAFF
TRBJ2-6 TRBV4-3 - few TGCGCCAGCAGCCCCACGGGGAGTGGATCCAACGTCCTGACTTTC CASSPTGSGSNVLTF
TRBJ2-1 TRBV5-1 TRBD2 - TGCGCCAGCAGGACTAGCGGGAGAGAGAATGAGCAGTTCTTC CASRTSGRENEQFF
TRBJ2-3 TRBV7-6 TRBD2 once TGTGCCAGCAGCTTAGCGGTCAGCGGGAGGGCCTTAGATACGCAGTATTTT CASSLAVSGRALDTQYF
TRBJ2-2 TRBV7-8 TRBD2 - TGTGCCAGCAGCTTAATATCGGCTAGCGGGAGGCTTAACACCGGGGAGCTGTTTTTT CASSLISASGRLNTGELFF
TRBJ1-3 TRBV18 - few TGTGCCAGCTCACCCAACGGGTCTGGAAACACCATATATTTT CASSPNGSGNTIYF
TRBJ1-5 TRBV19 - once TGTGCCAGTACTCCGGGGGTACTGGGGAATCAGCCCCAGCATTTT CASTPGVLGNQPQHF